The 2 T cell receptor beta chains presented below share a single source sample, sequenced in a study of blood T cell repertoires in COVID-19. Here immunoSEQ multiplex PCR was the method, and the copy in TCRdb shows in-frame clones only, minus some. Of around 200,000 clones in the sample, roughly 89% were seen once. The sequenced material came from peripheral blood. The receptors shown here come from a man aged 35 to 55 with acute or convalescent COVID-19.

The chain combines TRBV19 with TRBJ2-5, with 7 bases that match TRBD1. This CDR3 region has 15 residues. The germline CDR1 and CDR2 sequences are LNHDA and SQIVND (reference sequence). V was pared by 3 bases and J by 4 bases, with 8 bases of the junction left unmatched. The CDR3 loop reads CASSIRRQGRETQYF. CDR3 bases: TGTGCCAGTAGTATTCGGCGACAGGGAAGAGAGACCCAGTACTTC.

The genes are TRBV12-3 or TRBV12-4 and TRBJ2-1; perhaps TRBD1 as D (5 bases). The germline V and J ends were trimmed by 5 bases and 12 bases, with 11 bases remaining between them. The CDR3 is 11 amino acids. CDR3 bases: TGTGCCAGCAGTCTCGGTCAGGGGCAGTTCTTC. This gives the protein CASSLGQGQFF.